The present entry profiles one T cell receptor (beta chain) with its context. As processed by the authors: The authors estimated nucleated cell counts from reference gene primer amplification. Assay used: immunoSEQ multiplex PCR; TCRdb lists only in-frame clones, some missing. The D gene and trimming were derived from the DNA, and the V and J assignments and clone size from that table. The sample contains some 140,000 clones, approximately 77% of which appear only once. Germline CDR1 is KGHSH and CDR2 is LQKENI. Trimming removed 2 bases at V and 2 bases at J, with 10 bases between. The CDR3 extends over 15 amino acids. This record comes from a study of blood T cell repertoires in COVID-19. As for the study in general: The analysed material was cDNA or gDNA that came from T cells, B-cell-depleted T cells, or PBMCs.

The sequenced material came from peripheral blood. The receptor was isolated from a man aged 80 or over with acute or convalescent COVID-19. This chain joins TRBV18 and TRBJ2-4; possible D gene TRBD2, 5 bases. The CDR3 is CASSPERSSKNIQYF. CDR3 nucleotide sequence: TGTGCCAGCTCACCAGAGCGGTCTTCCAAAAACATTCAGTACTTC. Full variable domain (missing parts from reference TRBV18 and TRBJ2-4): NAGVMQNPRHLVRRRGQEARLRCSPMKGHSHVYWYRQLPEEGLKFMVYLQKENIIDESGMPKERFSAEFPKEGPSILRIQQVVRGDSAAYFCASSPERSSKNIQYFGAGTRLSVL.